This record looks at one TCR beta chain sequence and its context. No antigen is known for it. One end of the junction varies from germline; a read error may be responsible. Other DNA sequences in this specimen translate into the identical CDR3. The source of the sample is a study of shared clonotypes between healthy human individuals. Overall study findings and caveats: Rarefaction demonstrated incomplete sorted-subset sequencing despite large depth.

The assay was immunoSEQ multiplex PCR, and TCRdb's table has in-frame clones only and misses some. This sample carries 2 million to 2.5 million clones, just under 95% of them seen once, and the ten largest clones take approximately 0.4%. This CDR3 has 14 amino acids. Per germline, CDR1 SNHLY and CDR2 FYNNEI. The receptor was derived from a man aged 18-30 years in good health. Some clones in this sample may be carry-over from other donors' samples. The chain joins TRBV2 to TRBJ1-5; D is unclear. The sample consisted of naive CD4+ T cells from PBMCs. Subset reported: CD45RA+ positively selected. Written as DNA, the CDR3 is TGTGCCAGCAGCGAAGGTTTAGGTAATCAGCCCCAGCATTTT. It is translated as CASSEGLGNQPQHF.